This T cell receptor (beta chain) was profiled in a study of Ad26.COV2.S vaccination and SARS-CoV-2 variants. Sequencing used immunoSEQ multiplex PCR; TCRdb keeps in-frame clones, though not all of them. The table has about 280,000 clones, 80% to 90% seen once. On this clone: The target antigen is unknown.

As for treatment: 15 to 20 received Ad26.COV2.S at low or high dose, single or two shots; roughly five received placebo; per-sample allocation not given. Samples were taken on day 63 after the first vaccine or placebo injection. The study's findings and limits: Placebo and vaccine recipients had non-spike TCR breadth that was similar. CD8+ and CD4+ T cells specific for spike reportedly responded with substantial breadth after vaccination.

The junction had 4 bases not matched to a gene; V was cut back by 0 bases and J by 9 bases. From germline, CDR1 is GTSNPN and CDR2 SVGIG (reference sequence). The CDR3 is made up of 15 amino acids. The TCR originated in a person between 18 and 59 years old who received the Ad26.COV2.S COVID-19 vaccine or a placebo. Sequenced here: peripheral blood, sampled in a trial of Ad26.COV2.S vaccine versus placebo. The chain is built from TRBV30 and TRBJ1-6; 11 bases align to TRBD1. CDR3: CAWSVLGQGASPLHF. DNA of the CDR3: TGTGCCTGGAGTGTACTCGGACAGGGGGCTTCACCCCTCCACTTT.